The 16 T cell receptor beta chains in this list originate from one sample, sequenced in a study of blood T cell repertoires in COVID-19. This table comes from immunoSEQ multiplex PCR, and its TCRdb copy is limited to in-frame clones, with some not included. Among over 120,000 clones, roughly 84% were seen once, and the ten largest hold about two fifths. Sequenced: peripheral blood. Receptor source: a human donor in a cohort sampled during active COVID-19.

CDR3 coding DNA: TGTGCCAGCAGCTTGGGACTAGCGGGAGTGGAGACCCAGTACTTC. It yields the protein CASSLGLAGVETQYF. The gene calls are TRBV7-3 and TRBJ2-5; 14 bases are a match to TRBD2. J gave up 5 bases and V 3 bases, and 2 bases lay outside the gene matches. CDR3 size: 15 residues. CDR1 is SGHTA, CDR2 FQGTGA, per germline.

The CDR3 loop is CASAPSATQTDTQYF. The CDR3 coding sequence is TGTGCCAGCGCCCCCAGCGCTACACAAACAGATACGCAGTATTTT. This chain connects TRBV5-4 to TRBJ2-3; D not resolved. The CDR3 has 15 amino acids. Germline V gene lookup returns CDR1 SGHNT and CDR2 YYREEE (reference sequence). V was trimmed by 7 bases and J by 3 bases, leaving 18 bases between them.

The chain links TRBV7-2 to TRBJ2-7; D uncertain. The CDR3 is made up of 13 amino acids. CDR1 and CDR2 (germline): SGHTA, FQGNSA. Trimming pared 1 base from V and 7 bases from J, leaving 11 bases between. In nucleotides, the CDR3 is TGTGCCAGCAGCTTAGTGCGAAGAGGAGAGCAGTACTTC. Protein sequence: CASSLVRRGEQYF.

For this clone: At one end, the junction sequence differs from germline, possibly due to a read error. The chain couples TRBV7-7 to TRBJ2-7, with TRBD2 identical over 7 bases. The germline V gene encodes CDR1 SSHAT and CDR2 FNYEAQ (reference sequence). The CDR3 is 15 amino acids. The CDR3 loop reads CASSLGFGGTYEQYF. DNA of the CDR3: TGTGCTAGCAGCTTAGGCTTCGGGGGGACCTACGAGCAGTACTTC.

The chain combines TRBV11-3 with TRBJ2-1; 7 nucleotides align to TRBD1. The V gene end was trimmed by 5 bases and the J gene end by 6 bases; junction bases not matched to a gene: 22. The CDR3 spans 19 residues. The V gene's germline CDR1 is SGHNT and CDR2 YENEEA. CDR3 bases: TGTGCCAGCAGCAGCGACAGGGTAACCTTGGTCGGGCCGGTCAATGAGCAGTTCTTC. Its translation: CASSSDRVTLVGPVNEQFF.

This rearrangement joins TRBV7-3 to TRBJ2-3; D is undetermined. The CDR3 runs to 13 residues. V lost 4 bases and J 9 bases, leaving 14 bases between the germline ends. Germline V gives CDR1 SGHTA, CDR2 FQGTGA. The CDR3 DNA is TGTGCCAGCAGCTCTCACTCCGGCGGAACGCAGTATTTT. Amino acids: CASSSHSGGTQYF.

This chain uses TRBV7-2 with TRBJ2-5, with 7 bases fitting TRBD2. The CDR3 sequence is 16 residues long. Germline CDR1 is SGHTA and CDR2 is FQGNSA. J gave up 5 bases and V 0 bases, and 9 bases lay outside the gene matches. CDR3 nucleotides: TGTGCCAGCAGCTTAGCAGGCTCGGGAGGTAGGGAGACCCAGTACTTC. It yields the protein CASSLAGSGGRETQYF.

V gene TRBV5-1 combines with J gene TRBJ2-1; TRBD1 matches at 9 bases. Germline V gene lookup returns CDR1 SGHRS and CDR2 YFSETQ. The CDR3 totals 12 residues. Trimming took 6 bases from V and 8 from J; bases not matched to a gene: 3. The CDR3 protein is CASTDRGYEQFF. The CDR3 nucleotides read TGCGCCAGCACGGACAGGGGTTATGAGCAGTTCTTC.

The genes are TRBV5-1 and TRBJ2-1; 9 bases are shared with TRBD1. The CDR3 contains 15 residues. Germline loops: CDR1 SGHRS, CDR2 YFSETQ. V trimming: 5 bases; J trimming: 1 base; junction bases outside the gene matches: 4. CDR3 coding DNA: TGCGCCAGCAGTACGACAGGGGGGTCCTACAATGAGCAGTTCTTC. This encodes CASSTTGGSYNEQFF.

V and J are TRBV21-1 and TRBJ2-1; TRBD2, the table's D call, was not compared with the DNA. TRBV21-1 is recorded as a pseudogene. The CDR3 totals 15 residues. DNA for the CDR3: TGTGCCAGCAGCAAAGTGGGTAGCGGACACAATGAGCAGTTCTTC. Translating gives CASSKVGSGHNEQFF.

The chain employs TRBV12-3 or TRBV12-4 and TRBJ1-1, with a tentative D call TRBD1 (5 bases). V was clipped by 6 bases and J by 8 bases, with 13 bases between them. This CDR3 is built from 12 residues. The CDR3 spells CASSKTGYEAFF. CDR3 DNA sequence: TGTGCCAGCAGCAAAACAGGATACGAAGCTTTCTTT.

The CDR3 sequence is CAWSPGRGGANEQFF. The CDR3 DNA reads as TGTGCCTGGAGCCCGGGGAGAGGCGGAGCGAATGAGCAGTTCTTC. The chain is built from TRBV30 and TRBJ2-1; D is perhaps TRBD2 (5 bases). This CDR3 is 15 amino acids long. The V end was cut by 3 bases, the J end by 7 bases, with 19 bases between. CDR1 GTSNPN and CDR2 SVGIG come from the germline V gene (reference sequence).

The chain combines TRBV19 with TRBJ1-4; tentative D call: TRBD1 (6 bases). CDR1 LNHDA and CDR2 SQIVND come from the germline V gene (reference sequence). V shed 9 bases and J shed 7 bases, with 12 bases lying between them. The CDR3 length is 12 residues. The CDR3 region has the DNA TGTGCCAGCATGACAGGAAGTGAAAAACTGTTTTTT. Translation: CASMTGSEKLFF.

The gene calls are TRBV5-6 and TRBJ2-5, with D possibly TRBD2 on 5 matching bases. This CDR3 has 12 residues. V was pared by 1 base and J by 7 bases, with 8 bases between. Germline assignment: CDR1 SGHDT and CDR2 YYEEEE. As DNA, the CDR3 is TGTGCCAGCAGCTTGTGGGGAGCGACCCAGTACTTC. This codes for CASSLWGATQYF. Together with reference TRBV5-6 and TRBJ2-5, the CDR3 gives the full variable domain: DAGVTQSPTHLIKTRGQQVTLRCSPKSGHDTVSWYQQALGQGPQFIFQYYEEEERQRGNFPDRFSGHQFPNYSSELNVNALLLGDSALYLCASSLWGATQYFGPGTRLLVL.

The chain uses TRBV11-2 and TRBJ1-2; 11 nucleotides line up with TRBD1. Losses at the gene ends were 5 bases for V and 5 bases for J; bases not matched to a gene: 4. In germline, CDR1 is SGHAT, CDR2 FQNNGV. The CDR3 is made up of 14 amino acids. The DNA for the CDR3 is TGTGCCAGCAGCCGGGGGACAGGGGGTTATGGCTACACCTTC. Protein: CASSRGTGGYGYTF.

The CDR3 region has the DNA TGTGCCAGCAGTGATCTGAAGGGGCGGGAAAACACTGAAGCTTTCTTT. Protein: CASSDLKGRENTEAFF. This sequence joins TRBV2 and TRBJ1-1; tentatively, D is TRBD1 (5 bases). The CDR3 consists of 16 residues. Germline V CDR1 and CDR2: SNHLY, FYNNEI. The V end lost 3 bases, the J end lost 2 bases, and 16 bases lay between the germline ends.